This T cell receptor beta chain was captured in a study of identical twins' blood T cells. Study at large: About 50 million reads came from around twelve libraries, six alpha, six beta. Overall study results and limits: Abundant TCRbeta CDR3s overlapped more between twins than with unrelated donors. Environmental influences on twin similarity could not be excluded.

This clonotype has a handful of counts. Its antigen is unidentified. Trimming cost V 3 bases and J 7 bases, with 16 bases left between them. The length of the CDR3 is 14 residues. Looked up from germline, CDR1 is DFQATT and CDR2 is SNEGSKA (reference sequence). A previously described protocol, modified, built RNA-based TCR cDNA libraries. TCRdb reanalysed the 5' RACE reads using MiXCR and keeps one entry per CDR3 protein. The sample yields hundreds of thousands of distinct CDR3 sequences, about 28% seen once. V is TRBV20-1 and J is TRBJ1-5, with D unclear. This sequence originates from a woman between 18 and 49 years old in good health. Sequenced sample: PBMCs. The DNA of the CDR3 is TGCAGTGCTAGGGACGGGGTATCGGGACAGCCCCAGCATTTT. Protein product: CSARDGVSGQPQHF.